The 10 T cell receptor beta chains presented below share a single source sample, sequenced in a study of cytomegalovirus exposure and HLA in healthy donors. Libraries were prepared by immunoSEQ multiplex PCR; TCRdb keeps only in-frame clonotypes and omits some of them. This table holds about 180,000 clones, 75% to 90% found once. Sequencing was done on a sample of PBMCs. Source of these receptors: a man younger than 30 in good health and CMV-seropositive.

The rearrangement links TRBV28 to TRBJ2-7, with TRBD1 matching over 8 bases. The germline gives CDR1 MDHEN, CDR2 SYDVKM. V dropped 4 bases and J dropped 3; count of bases not matched to a gene: 11. The CDR3 covers 16 residues. This CDR3 is CASSYEHRDRSYEQYF. The CDR3 coding sequence is TGTGCCAGCAGTTATGAACACCGGGACAGGAGCTACGAGCAGTACTTC.

The chain couples TRBV29-1 to TRBJ2-1; D might be TRBD2 (6 bases). This CDR3 has 14 amino acids. Trimming stripped 1 base from V and 4 bases from J, with 11 bases between. Germline assignment: CDR1 SQVTM and CDR2 ANQGSEA. CDR3 nucleotides: TGCAGCGTTGAAGCGAGCGGGTTTTACAATGAGCAGTTCTTC. Its protein product is CSVEASGFYNEQFF.

J is TRBJ2-2 and V is TRBV7-3, with a possible D match to TRBD1 (6 bases). Trimming pared 3 bases from V and 7 bases from J, leaving 15 bases between. The CDR3 runs to 15 residues. The V gene's germline CDR1 is SGHTA and CDR2 FQGTGA. Here the CDR3 reads CASSFGQGSIGELFF. CDR3 bases: TGTGCCAGCAGCTTTGGGCAGGGGAGCATCGGGGAGCTGTTTTTT.

The chain combines TRBV27 with TRBJ1-2; TRBD1 is a possible D gene (6 bases). Trimming cost V 6 bases and J 7 bases, with 21 bases left between them. Germline V gives CDR1 MNHEY, CDR2 SMNVEV (reference sequence). The CDR3 loop spans 15 amino acids. The CDR3 protein is CASSLNLQGISGYTF. The CDR3 DNA follows: TGTGCCAGCAGCCTAAATCTACAGGGTATAAGTGGCTACACCTTC.

The chain couples TRBV7-2 to TRBJ1-5, with D uncertain. The CDR3 has 13 residues. Germline CDR1 reads SGHTA; CDR2 reads FQGNSA. V lost 4 bases, J lost 5 bases, and 9 bases lay in between. The chain's CDR3 is CASSSTSHQPQHF. As DNA, the CDR3 is TGTGCCAGCAGCTCCACGAGTCATCAGCCCCAGCATTTT.

This clone appeared a single time. The chain recombines TRBV5-4 with TRBJ1-6; D is unclear. Trimming cost V 3 bases and J 7 bases, with 8 bases left between them. Germline lookup yields CDR1 SGHNT and CDR2 YYREEE (reference sequence). The CDR3 length is 13 residues. The CDR3 DNA follows: TGTGCCAGCAGCTCCGGGAACAATTCACCCCTCCACTTT. The encoded protein is CASSSGNNSPLHF.

The CDR3 coding sequence is TGTGCTAGTGGTTTTTACACAGGGTTCCCCTACGAGCAGTACTTC. It is translated as CASGFYTGFPYEQYF. The gene calls are TRBV12-5 and TRBJ2-7, with TRBD1 as a possible D gene (6 bases). V was trimmed by 3 bases and J by 2 bases, leaving 14 bases between them. The CDR3 consists of 15 residues. Per germline, CDR1 LGHNT and CDR2 FRNRAP. Supplemented by reference TRBV12-5 and TRBJ2-7, the full variable domain reads DARVTQTPRHKVTEMGQEVTMRCQPILGHNTVFWYRQTMMQGLELLAYFRNRAPLDDSGMPKDRFSAEMPDATLATLKIQPSEPRDSAVYFCASGFYTGFPYEQYFGPGTRLTVT.

This sequence joins TRBV5-1 and TRBJ2-5; TRBD1 might be the D (7 bases). The V and J ends lost 5 bases and 2 bases respectively, with 19 bases between them. Germline V gene sequence: CDR1 SGHRS, CDR2 YFSETQ. The CDR3 length is 16 residues. For the CDR3, the DNA is TGCGCCAGCAGTCAGGGGGACTTGCCTTCTCAAGAGACCCAGTACTTC. Translated, it gives CASSQGDLPSQETQYF.

This clone has only one observation. The J gene is TRBJ2-1, the V gene TRBV9; TRBD2 matches at 10 bases. Germline V CDR1 and CDR2: SGDLS, YYNGEE. This CDR3 spans 17 amino acids. The J segment lost 9 bases and the V segment lost 4 bases, leaving 16 bases of the junction unmatched. Here the CDR3 reads CASSKAATPGTSVEQFF. The CDR3 DNA follows: TGTGCCAGCAGCAAAGCCGCCACCCCCGGGACTAGCGTTGAGCAGTTCTTC.

This clone was detected only once. The chain employs TRBV28 and TRBJ2-5; TRBD1 agrees at 10 bases. The V and J ends lost 5 bases and 5 bases, in that order; junction bases with no gene match: 8. Per germline, CDR1 MDHEN and CDR2 SYDVKM. This CDR3 has 15 residues. The CDR3 spells CASSRQTGGWETQYF. In DNA, the CDR3 is TGTGCCAGCAGTCGTCAGACAGGGGGCTGGGAGACCCAGTACTTC.